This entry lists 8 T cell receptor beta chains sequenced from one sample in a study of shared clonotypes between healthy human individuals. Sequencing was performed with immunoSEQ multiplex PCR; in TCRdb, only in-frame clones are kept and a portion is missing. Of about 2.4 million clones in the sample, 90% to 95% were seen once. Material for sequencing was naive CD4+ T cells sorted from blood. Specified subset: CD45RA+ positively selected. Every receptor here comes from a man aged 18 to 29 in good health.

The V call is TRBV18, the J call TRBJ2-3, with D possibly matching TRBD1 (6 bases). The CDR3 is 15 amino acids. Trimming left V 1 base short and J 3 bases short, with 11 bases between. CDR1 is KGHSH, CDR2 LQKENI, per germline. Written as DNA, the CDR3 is TGTGCCAGCTCACCACGGGACATACGAACAGATACGCAGTATTTT. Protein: CASSPRDIRTDTQYF.

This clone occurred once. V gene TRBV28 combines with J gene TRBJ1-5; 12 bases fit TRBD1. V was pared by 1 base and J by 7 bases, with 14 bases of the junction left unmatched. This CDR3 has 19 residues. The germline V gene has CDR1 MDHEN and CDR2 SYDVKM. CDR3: CASSLYPQRDRGRSQPQHF. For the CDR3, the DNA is TGTGCCAGCAGTTTATACCCCCAACGGGACAGGGGGCGCAGCCAGCCCCAGCATTTT.

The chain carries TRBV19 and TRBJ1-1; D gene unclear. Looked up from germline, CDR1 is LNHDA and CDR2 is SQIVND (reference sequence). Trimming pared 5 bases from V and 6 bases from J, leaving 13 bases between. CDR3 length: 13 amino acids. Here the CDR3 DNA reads TGTGCCAGTAGTGACTTGGGAGGGTCTGAAGCTTTCTTT. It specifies CASSDLGGSEAFF. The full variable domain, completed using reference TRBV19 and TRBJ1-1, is DGGITQSPKYLFRKEGQNVTLSCEQNLNHDAMYWYRQDPGQGLRLIYYSQIVNDFQKGDIAEGYSVSREKKESFPLTVTSAQKNPTAFYLCASSDLGGSEAFFGQGTRLTVV.

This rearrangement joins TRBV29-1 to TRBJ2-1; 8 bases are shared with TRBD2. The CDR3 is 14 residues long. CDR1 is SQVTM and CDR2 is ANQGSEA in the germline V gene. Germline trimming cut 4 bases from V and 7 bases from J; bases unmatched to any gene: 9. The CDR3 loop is CSVGAGVARNEQFF. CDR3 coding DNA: TGCAGCGTTGGAGCGGGGGTGGCGAGGAATGAGCAGTTCTTC.

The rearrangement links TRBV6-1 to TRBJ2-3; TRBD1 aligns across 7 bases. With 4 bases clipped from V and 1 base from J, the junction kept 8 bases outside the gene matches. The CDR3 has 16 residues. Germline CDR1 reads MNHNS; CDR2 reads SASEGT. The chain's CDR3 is CASSVLAQGRTDTQYF. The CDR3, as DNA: TGTGCCAGCAGTGTGTTGGCACAGGGGCGCACAGATACGCAGTATTTT.

The CDR3 loop reads CASSFYSDINYGYTF. The CDR3 DNA reads TGTGCCAGCAGTTTCTACAGTGACATAAACTATGGCTACACCTTC. The rearrangement joins TRBV27 to TRBJ1-2; D is unresolved. Trimming took 3 bases from V and 2 from J, leaving 13 bases between them. Per germline, CDR1 MNHEY and CDR2 SMNVEV (reference sequence). The CDR3 has 15 residues.

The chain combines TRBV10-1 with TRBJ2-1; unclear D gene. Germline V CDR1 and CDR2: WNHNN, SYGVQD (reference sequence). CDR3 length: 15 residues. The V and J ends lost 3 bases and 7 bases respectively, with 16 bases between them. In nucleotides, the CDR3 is TGCGCCAGCAGTGATCGAACGGTAGATAGAAATGAGCAGTTCTTC. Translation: CASSDRTVDRNEQFF.

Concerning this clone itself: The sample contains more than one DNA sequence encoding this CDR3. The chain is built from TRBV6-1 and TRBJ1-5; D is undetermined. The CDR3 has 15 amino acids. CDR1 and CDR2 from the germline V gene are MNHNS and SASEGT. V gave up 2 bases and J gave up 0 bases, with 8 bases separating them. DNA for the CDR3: TGTGCCAGCAGTGAACTGGGTGGTAGCAATCAGCCCCAGCATTTT. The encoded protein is CASSELGGSNQPQHF.